This TCR beta chain was documented in a study of cytomegalovirus exposure and HLA in healthy donors. V shed 0 bases and J shed 7 bases, with 10 bases lying between them. Germline CDR1 and CDR2: SGDLS and YYNGEE. CDR3 length: 13 residues. The primer mix had 60 Vbeta and 13 Jbeta primers. Sequencing was performed with immunoSEQ multiplex PCR; in TCRdb, only in-frame clones are kept and a portion is missing. The sample yields about 160,000 clones, roughly 79% seen once. The sequencing sample was made of PBMCs. The chain combines TRBV9 with TRBJ1-2; D is possibly TRBD1 (6 bases). The TCR originated in a man under 40 in good health and CMV-seronegative. CDR3 residues: CASSVDRVSGYTF. The CDR3, as DNA: TGTGCCAGCAGCGTAGACAGGGTTAGTGGCTACACCTTC.